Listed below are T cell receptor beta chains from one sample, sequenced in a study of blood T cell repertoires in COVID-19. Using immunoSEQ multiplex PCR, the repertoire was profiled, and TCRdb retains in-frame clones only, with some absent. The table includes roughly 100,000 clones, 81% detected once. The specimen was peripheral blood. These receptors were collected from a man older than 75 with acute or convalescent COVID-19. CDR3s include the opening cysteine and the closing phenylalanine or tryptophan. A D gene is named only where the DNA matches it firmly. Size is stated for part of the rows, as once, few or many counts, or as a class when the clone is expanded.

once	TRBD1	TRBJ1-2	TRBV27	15	TGTGCCAGCAGTATGGGACAGGGGTTTTACTATGGCTACACCTTC	CASSMGQGFYYGYTF
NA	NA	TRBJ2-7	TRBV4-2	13	TGTGCCAGCAGCCCGGGGGGCCCCTACGAGCAGTACTTC	CASSPGGPYEQYF
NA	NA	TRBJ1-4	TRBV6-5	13	TGTGCCAGCAGCTGGACGGCTGGGACTAAACTGTTTTTT	CASSWTAGTKLFF
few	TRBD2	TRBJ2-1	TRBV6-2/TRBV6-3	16	TGTGCCAGCAGTTACTCAGCGGGAGGCCCCTACAATGAGCAGTTCTTC	CASSYSAGGPYNEQFF
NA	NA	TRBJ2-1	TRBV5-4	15	TGTGCCAGCAGCTTGGGCTCCAGCTCCTACAATGAGCAGTTCTTC	CASSLGSSSYNEQFF
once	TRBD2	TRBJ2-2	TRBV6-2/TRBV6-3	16	TGTGCCAGCAGTTACTCTAGCGGGAGTAAGACCGGGGAGCTGTTTTTT	CASSYSSGSKTGELFF
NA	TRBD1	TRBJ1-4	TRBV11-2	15	TGTGCCAGCAGCTCTTGGACAGGGAAAGGAGAAAAACTGTTTTTT	CASSSWTGKGEKLFF
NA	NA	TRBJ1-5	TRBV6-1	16	TGTGCCAGCAGTGAGCCGATTGCGACAGAGTATCAGCCCCAGCATTTT	CASSEPIATEYQPQHF
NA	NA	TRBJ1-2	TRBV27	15	TGTGCCAGCAGTTTATCTAGCCTCGGAAACTATGGCTACACCTTC	CASSLSSLGNYGYTF
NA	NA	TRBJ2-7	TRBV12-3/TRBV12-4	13	TGTGCCAGCAGTTTAAATACTCCCTACGAGCAGTACTTC	CASSLNTPYEQYF
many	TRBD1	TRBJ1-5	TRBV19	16	TGTGCCAGTAGAAGACAGGGGGCTTATAGCAATCAGCCCCAGCATTTT	CASRRQGAYSNQPQHF
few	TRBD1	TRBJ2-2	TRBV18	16	TGTGCCAGCTCACCAGGACAGGGGATGAACACCGGGGAGCTGTTTTTT	CASSPGQGMNTGELFF
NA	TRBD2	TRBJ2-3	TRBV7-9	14	TGTGCCAGCAGGCCTAGCGGGAGGGCAGATACGCAGTATTTT	CASRPSGRADTQYF
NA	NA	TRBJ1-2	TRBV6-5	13	TGTGCCAGCAGCCTCGGTGGGCTCCGAGGCTACACCTTC	CASSLGGLRGYTF
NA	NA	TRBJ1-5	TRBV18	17	TGTGCCAGCTCACCCCTCGGGCGAGGGGGAATAGGTCAGCCCCAGCATTTT	CASSPLGRGGIGQPQHF
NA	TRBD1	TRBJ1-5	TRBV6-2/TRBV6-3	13	TGTGCCAGCAGTCAGGGGGTAGACCAGCCCCAGCATTTT	CASSQGVDQPQHF
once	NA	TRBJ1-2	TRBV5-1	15	TGCGCCAGCAGCTTGGGATTGAGGGATAACTATGGCTACACCTTC	CASSLGLRDNYGYTF
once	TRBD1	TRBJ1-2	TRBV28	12	TGTGCCAGCAGTTCCCAGGGGGCCGGCTACACCTTC	CASSSQGAGYTF
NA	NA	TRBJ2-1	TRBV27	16	TGTGCCAGCAGTTTTAAGACAGTCTCCGGCGGGGATGAGCAGTTCTTC	CASSFKTVSGGDEQFF
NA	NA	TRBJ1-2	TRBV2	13	TGTGCCAGCAGTGAAGTGGGGGGGTATGGCTACACCTTC	CASSEVGGYGYTF